The present T cell receptor (beta chain) was sequenced within a study of T cell repertoires in cytomegalovirus infection. Overall study context: HLA-B-restricted CMV epitopes that are well studied were used alongside recently identified HLA-C-restricted ones. A matching HLA type, together with CMV infection, was signaled by public TCR beta signatures.

General study findings and limits: Predominance within the ex vivo response was attributable to HLA-C-restricted CMV-specific TCR beta clonotypes.

TCRdb independently ran MiXCR on the reads; one entry per CDR3 protein. The repertoire has 350,000 to 400,000 distinct CDR3 sequences, just under 35% of them found once; the top ten carry roughly 14%. The CDR3 loop spans 14 amino acids. V was pared by 7 bases and J by 3 bases, with 6 bases of the junction left unmatched. Details on this clonotype: Its antigen remains unknown.

The rearrangement uses TRBV12-3 or TRBV12-4 and TRBJ1-1; 9 bases map to TRBD1. The sample was cultured PBMCs, taken from culture after CMV antigen stimulation. This receptor was obtained from a human donor in good health (CMV status not recorded). Some clones in this sample may be carry-over from other donors' samples. DNA for the CDR3: TGTGCCAGCACCGCCGGGACAGGGTACACTGAAGCTTTCTTT. It is translated as CASTAGTGYTEAFF.